Listed here are 20 T cell receptor beta chains from one sample, sequenced in a study of shared clonotypes between healthy human individuals. Here immunoSEQ multiplex PCR was the method, and the copy in TCRdb shows in-frame clones only, minus some. There are 2.3 million or so clones in the sample; 85% to 95% occur only once, and approximately 0.4% lies in the top ten. Sequencing was performed on naive CD4+ T cells from PBMCs. Sample subset: CD45RA+ positively selected. The receptors derive from a man younger than 35 in good health. Some clones in this sample may be carry-over from other donors' samples.

The chain's CDR3 is CASSVGTGFGNTIYF. The CDR3 DNA reads TGTGCCAGCAGTGTCGGGACAGGGTTTGGAAACACCATATATTTT. This sequence joins TRBV6-1 and TRBJ1-3; 9 bases map to TRBD1. The V gene's germline CDR1 is MNHNS and CDR2 SASEGT. With 4 bases clipped from V and 3 bases from J, the junction kept 4 bases outside the gene matches. The CDR3 covers 15 residues.

The chain is built from TRBV5-5 and TRBJ1-1, with 8 bases lining up with TRBD1. This CDR3 has 13 residues. The germline gives CDR1 SGHKS, CDR2 YYEKEE (reference sequence). V was pared by 2 bases and J by 4 bases, with 1 base of the junction left unmatched. The chain's CDR3 is CASSFQGATEAFF. In DNA form, the CDR3 reads TGTGCCAGCAGCTTCCAGGGGGCCACTGAAGCTTTCTTT.

This sequence joins TRBV5-1 and TRBJ2-7, with 7 bases lining up with TRBD2. The V gene end was trimmed by 0 bases and the J gene end by 0 bases; junction bases not matched to a gene: 3. The CDR3 consists of 15 residues. Germline lookup yields CDR1 SGHRS and CDR2 YFSETQ. The CDR3 bases are TGCGCCAGCAGCTTGGGTGGGGAGGGCTCCTACGAGCAGTACTTC. Residues: CASSLGGEGSYEQYF.

The chain recombines TRBV7-2 with TRBJ2-7; D not resolved. CDR1 and CDR2 (germline): SGHTA, FQGNSA. Between the trimmed V and J ends, which lost 3 bases and 6 bases, there was a span of 12 bases. This CDR3 is 13 amino acids long. This CDR3 is CASSFSLFTEQYF. CDR3 bases: TGTGCCAGCAGCTTTTCACTGTTTACCGAGCAGTACTTC.

The chain couples TRBV6-6 to TRBJ2-3, with D uncertain. CDR1 MNHNY and CDR2 SVGAGI come from the germline V gene (reference sequence). Trimming took off 6 bases at V and 2 bases at J, with 18 bases between the two ends. The CDR3 is made up of 16 amino acids. CDR3 coding DNA: TGTGCCAGCAGAACTCGGGCAGGACCAACCACAGATACGCAGTATTTT. Residues: CASRTRAGPTTDTQYF.

The V gene is TRBV5-4, the J gene TRBJ2-7; D perhaps matches TRBD1 (6 bases). Germline values: CDR1 SGHNT, CDR2 YYREEE (reference sequence). The CDR3 is 12 residues long. V was shortened by 3 bases and J by 7 bases, with 11 bases between the two germline ends. CDR3 DNA sequence: TGTGCCAGCAGCTCGCCCAGGGGAGAGCAGTACTTC. It codes for CASSSPRGEQYF.

This rearrangement joins TRBV5-1 to TRBJ2-5; 14 bases line up with TRBD2. The CDR3 extends over 15 amino acids. The J segment lost 1 base and the V segment lost 5 bases, leaving 1 base of the junction unmatched. Germline CDR1 and CDR2: SGHRS and YFSETQ. CDR3 coding DNA: TGCGCCAGCAGGACTAGCGGGAGGGTCCAAGAGACCCAGTACTTC. Encoded protein: CASRTSGRVQETQYF.

The J gene is TRBJ1-1, the V gene TRBV7-8, with D possibly being TRBD1 (6 bases). Between the trimmed V and J ends, which lost 5 bases and 3 bases, there was a span of 13 bases. Germline V CDR1 and CDR2: SGHVS, FQNEAQ. The CDR3 consists of 14 residues. CDR3 residues: CASSRREGDTEAFF. CDR3 nucleotides: TGTGCCAGCAGCAGGAGGGAGGGGGACACTGAAGCTTTCTTT.

The V and J genes are TRBV28 and TRBJ2-2; D remains unclear. The germline V and J ends were trimmed by 6 bases and 6 bases, with 11 bases remaining between them. The CDR3 is 13 amino acids. Germline V CDR1 and CDR2: MDHEN, SYDVKM. CDR3 protein: CASRIRVAGELFF. Here the CDR3 DNA reads TGTGCCAGCAGGATACGGGTAGCCGGGGAGCTGTTTTTT.

CDR3 DNA: TGTGCCAGCAGTTTACGAATGCAGCCCCAGCATTTT. This sequence encodes CASSLRMQPQHF. V and J are TRBV28 and TRBJ1-5; no reliable D call. Germline V CDR1 and CDR2: MDHEN, SYDVKM. The CDR3 extends over 12 amino acids. V lost 2 bases and J 7 bases, leaving 6 bases between the germline ends.

The chain couples TRBV2 to TRBJ1-6; D call uncertain. Between the trimmed V and J ends, which lost 1 base and 5 bases, there was a span of 9 bases. CDR3 length equals 15 residues. Germline values: CDR1 SNHLY, CDR2 FYNNEI. The CDR3 nucleotides read TGTGCCAGCAGTGAAGAAAGGGTCAATAATTCACCCCTCCACTTT. It translates to CASSEERVNNSPLHF.

This chain joins TRBV2 and TRBJ2-7; maybe TRBD1 (5 bases). CDR3 size: 17 residues. CDR1 and CDR2 (germline): SNHLY, FYNNEI. The V and J ends lost 0 bases and 1 base respectively, with 16 bases between them. The CDR3 here is CASSEAWQGHLSYEQYF. The CDR3 DNA reads as TGTGCCAGCAGTGAAGCGTGGCAGGGTCACCTTTCCTACGAGCAGTACTTC.

CDR3 bases: TGTGCCAGCAAATCCTCAGGGAGGGTGTTCTTC. This encodes CASKSSGRVFF. The V call is TRBV6-5, the J call TRBJ2-1; 7 bases map to TRBD2. CDR1 is MNHEY and CDR2 is SVGAGI in the germline V gene. Trimming at V came to 7 bases and at J to 15 bases, leaving 9 bases not matched to a gene. This CDR3 is 11 amino acids long.

V is TRBV5-1 and J is TRBJ2-1; 9 bases agree with TRBD2. This CDR3 has 14 amino acids. The junction had 10 bases not matched to a gene; V was cut back by 7 bases and J by 8 bases. Per the germline V gene, CDR1 is SGHRS and CDR2 is YFSETQ. The CDR3 DNA follows: TGCGCCAGCGGCGTAGCGGGAGTTCGGGATGAGCAGTTCTTC. It yields the protein CASGVAGVRDEQFF.

The chain is built from TRBV28 and TRBJ1-4; 7 bases are shared with TRBD1. The V gene's germline CDR1 is MDHEN and CDR2 SYDVKM. The V and J ends lost 2 bases and 4 bases, in that order; junction bases with no gene match: 7. The CDR3 length is 16 residues. CDR3 bases: TGTGCCAGCAGTTTAGAAAGGGGGCTAGGTAATGAAAAACTGTTTTTT. It is translated as CASSLERGLGNEKLFF.

The chain links TRBV23-1 to TRBJ2-7; 8 bases agree with TRBD2. TRBV23-1 is an ORF for which the function is uncertain. V was clipped by 5 bases and J by 5 bases; unmatched bases: 14. This CDR3 contains 16 residues. The CDR3 loop is CASSSYPAGGDDEQYF. CDR3 in DNA: TGCGCCAGCAGTTCCTATCCGGCCGGGGGGGACGACGAGCAGTACTTC.

V gene TRBV5-4 combines with J gene TRBJ1-2; D is uncertain. V gave up 4 bases and J gave up 4 bases, with 8 bases separating them. Germline CDR1 reads SGHNT; CDR2 reads YYREEE (reference sequence). CDR3 length: 12 residues. The chain's CDR3 is CASSTGRYGYTF. The CDR3 region has the DNA TGTGCCAGCAGCACCGGACGCTATGGCTACACCTTC.

J is TRBJ2-6 and V is TRBV5-4; D remains ambiguous. The ends were cut back, 3 bases at V and 4 bases at J, with 11 bases in the middle. Germline CDR1 SGHNT, CDR2 YYREEE (reference sequence). This CDR3 spans 15 amino acids. CDR3: CASSSPLGGANVLTF. Written as DNA, the CDR3 is TGTGCCAGCAGCTCCCCCTTAGGGGGGGCCAACGTCCTGACTTTC.

V usage is TRBV19 and J usage is TRBJ2-3; D remains ambiguous. This CDR3 has 11 amino acids. Germline V gives CDR1 LNHDA, CDR2 SQIVND (reference sequence). Deletions cut 8 bases from V and 2 bases from J, with 5 bases between. The CDR3 protein is CASGNTDTQYF. CDR3 coding DNA: TGTGCCAGTGGTAACACAGATACGCAGTATTTT.

The chain joins TRBV4-1 to TRBJ1-2, with a weak D call TRBD1 (5 bases). This CDR3 region has 16 residues. V lost 3 bases to trimming and J lost 7 bases, with 21 bases between them. The germline CDR1 and CDR2 sequences are MGHRA and YSYEKL. The CDR3 is CASSHVAVGPGGGYTF. The CDR3 nucleotides are TGCGCCAGCAGCCACGTCGCGGTGGGGCCGGGGGGTGGCTACACCTTC.